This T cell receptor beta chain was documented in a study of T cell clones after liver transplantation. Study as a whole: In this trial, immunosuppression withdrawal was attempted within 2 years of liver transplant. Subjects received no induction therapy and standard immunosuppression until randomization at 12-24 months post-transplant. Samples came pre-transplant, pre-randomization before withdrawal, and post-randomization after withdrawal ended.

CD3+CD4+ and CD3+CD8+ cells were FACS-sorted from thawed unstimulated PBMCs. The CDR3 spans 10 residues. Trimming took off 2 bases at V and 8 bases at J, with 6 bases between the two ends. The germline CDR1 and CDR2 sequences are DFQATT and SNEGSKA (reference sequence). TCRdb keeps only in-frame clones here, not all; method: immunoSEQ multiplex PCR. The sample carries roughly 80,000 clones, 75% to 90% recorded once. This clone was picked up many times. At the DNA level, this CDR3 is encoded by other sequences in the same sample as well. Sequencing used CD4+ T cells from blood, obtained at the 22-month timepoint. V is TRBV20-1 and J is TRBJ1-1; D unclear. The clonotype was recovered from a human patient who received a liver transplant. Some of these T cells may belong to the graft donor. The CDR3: CSARRIEAFF. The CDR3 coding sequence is TGCAGTGCTAGAAGGATAGAAGCTTTCTTT.